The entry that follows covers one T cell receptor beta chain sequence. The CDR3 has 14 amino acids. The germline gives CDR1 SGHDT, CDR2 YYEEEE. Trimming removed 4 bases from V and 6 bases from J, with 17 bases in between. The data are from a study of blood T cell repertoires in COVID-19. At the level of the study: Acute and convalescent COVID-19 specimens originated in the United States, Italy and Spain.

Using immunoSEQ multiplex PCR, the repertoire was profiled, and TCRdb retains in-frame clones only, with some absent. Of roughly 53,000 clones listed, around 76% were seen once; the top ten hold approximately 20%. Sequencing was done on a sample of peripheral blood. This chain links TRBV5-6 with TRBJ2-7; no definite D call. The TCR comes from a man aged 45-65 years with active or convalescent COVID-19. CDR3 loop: CASSLLHTAAEQYF. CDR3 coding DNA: TGTGCCAGCAGCCTCCTACATACCGCGGCCGAGCAGTACTTC.